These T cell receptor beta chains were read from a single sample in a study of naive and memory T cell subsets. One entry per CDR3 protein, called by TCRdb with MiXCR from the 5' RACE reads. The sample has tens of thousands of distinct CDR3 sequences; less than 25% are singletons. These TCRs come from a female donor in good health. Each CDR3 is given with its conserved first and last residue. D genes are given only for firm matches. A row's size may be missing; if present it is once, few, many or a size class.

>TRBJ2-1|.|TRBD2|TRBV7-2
TGTGCCAGCAGCTTGGGGGGGGCGGGAGGTCAGGAGCAGTTCTTC
CASSLGGAGGQEQFF
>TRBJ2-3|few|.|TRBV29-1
TGCAGCGCCAGGCACACAGATACGCAGTATTTT
CSARHTDTQYF
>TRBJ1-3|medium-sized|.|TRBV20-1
TGCAGTGCTAGAGTAGCAGGGATCGGAAACACCATATATTTT
CSARVAGIGNTIYF
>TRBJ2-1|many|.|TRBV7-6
TGTGCCAGCAGCTTAGGCGGGATAGGGAATGAGCAGTTCTTC
CASSLGGIGNEQFF
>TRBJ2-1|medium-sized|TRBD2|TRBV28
TGTGCCAGCAGTTCTAGCGGGAGGGCCCTCGGTGAGCAGTTCTTC
CASSSSGRALGEQFF
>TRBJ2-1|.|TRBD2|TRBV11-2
TGTGCCAGCAGCTTAGGGCTAGCGGGTTACAATGAGCAGTTCTTC
CASSLGLAGYNEQFF
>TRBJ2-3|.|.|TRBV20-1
TGCAGTGCTAGGGGGTTTGGCACAGATACGCAGTATTTT
CSARGFGTDTQYF
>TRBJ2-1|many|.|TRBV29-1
TGCAGCGTTGGCCGGACCTTCTCCTACAATGAGCAGTTCTTC
CSVGRTFSYNEQFF
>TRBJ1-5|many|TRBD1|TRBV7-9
TGTGCCAGCAGTCCAGGGGGTGGACCATATCAGCCCCAGCATTTT
CASSPGGGPYQPQHF
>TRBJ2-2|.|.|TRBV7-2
TGTGCCAGCAGCATAGCCGCGAACACCGGGGAGCTGTTTTTT
CASSIAANTGELFF
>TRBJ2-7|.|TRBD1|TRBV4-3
TGCGCCAGCAGCCAGGCACCGGGACAGGGCTACGAGCAGTACTTC
CASSQAPGQGYEQYF
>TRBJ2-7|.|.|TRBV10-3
TGTGCCATCAGGACTGACCCCTACGAGCAGTACTTC
CAIRTDPYEQYF
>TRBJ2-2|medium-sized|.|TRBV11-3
TGTGCCAGCTCCCCTTTGGGCAGAAGCGGGGAGCTGTTTTTT
CASSPLGRSGELFF
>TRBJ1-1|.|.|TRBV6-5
TGTGCCAGCAGACGACATGACAGCCCGAACACTGAAGCTTTCTTT
CASRRHDSPNTEAFF
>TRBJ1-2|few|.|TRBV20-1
TGCAGTGCTAGAGTACAGGGTGAGGACTATGGCTACACCTTC
CSARVQGEDYGYTF
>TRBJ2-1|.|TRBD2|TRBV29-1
TGCAGCGCCGAGGGACTAGCGGGGGCATACAATGAGCAGTTCTTC
CSAEGLAGAYNEQFF
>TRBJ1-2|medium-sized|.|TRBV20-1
TGCAGTGCTAGGGACAGCGTCAGGGGTATTAATGGGAAGGGGTACACCTTC
CSARDSVRGINGKGYTF
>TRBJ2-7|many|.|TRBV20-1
TGCAGTGCTAGGCGGGACGGCTTCTCCTACGAGCAGTACTTC
CSARRDGFSYEQYF
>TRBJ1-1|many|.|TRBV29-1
TGCAGCGGGGAGCAGGGCATGAACACTGAAGCTTTCTTT
CSGEQGMNTEAFF
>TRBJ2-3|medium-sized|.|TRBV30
TGTGCCTGGAGTACGGGCTTAAGCACAGATACGCAGTATTTT
CAWSTGLSTDTQYF
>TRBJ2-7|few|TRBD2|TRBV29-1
TGCAGCGTTGAAGATCCTAGCGGGAAGTCCTACGAGCAGTACTTC
CSVEDPSGKSYEQYF
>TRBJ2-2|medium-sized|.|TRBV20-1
TGCAGTGCGGCCCAGGGCGTCGGGGAGCTGTTTTTT
CSAAQGVGELFF
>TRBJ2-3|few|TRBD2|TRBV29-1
TGCAGCGTGACTAGCGGCACAGATACGCAGTATTTT
CSVTSGTDTQYF
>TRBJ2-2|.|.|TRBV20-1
TGCAGTACAATAGCGGCGAACACCGGGGAGCTGTTTTTT
CSTIAANTGELFF
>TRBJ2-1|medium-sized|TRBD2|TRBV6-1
TGTGCCAGCAGTGGCCCCGAAGGGAGCGGGAGGCTCAATGAGCAGTTCTTC
CASSGPEGSGRLNEQFF
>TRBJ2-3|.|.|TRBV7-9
TGTGCCAGCAGCTACGCAGATACGCAGTATTTT
CASSYADTQYF
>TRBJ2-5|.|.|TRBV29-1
TGCAGCCCTGTAGGGGACAACCAAGAGACCCAGTACTTC
CSPVGDNQETQYF
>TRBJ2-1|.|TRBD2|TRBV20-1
TGCAGTGCTAGTATCCGCGGGGGGGCCACTGAGCAGTTCTTC
CSASIRGGATEQFF
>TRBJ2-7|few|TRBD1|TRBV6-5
TGTGCCAGCAGTTATACAGGGGATAGCGAGCAGTACTTC
CASSYTGDSEQYF
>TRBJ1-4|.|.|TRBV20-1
TGCAGTGCTAGATTTTCCTGGGCAACTAATGAAAAACTGTTTTTT
CSARFSWATNEKLFF
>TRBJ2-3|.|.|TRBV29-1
TGCAGCGTTGAAGTCCGATTCACAGATACGCAGTATTTT
CSVEVRFTDTQYF
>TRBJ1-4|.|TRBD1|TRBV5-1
TGCGCCAGCAGTTTGCAGGGGGCTGAAAAACTGTTTTTT
CASSLQGAEKLFF
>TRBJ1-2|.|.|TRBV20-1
TGCAGTGCTAGAGATTTAAGGTCCCCCGGCTACACCTTC
CSARDLRSPGYTF
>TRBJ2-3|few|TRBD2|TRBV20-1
TGCAGTGCTAGAGACACGGGACTATTCACAGATACGCAGTATTTT
CSARDTGLFTDTQYF
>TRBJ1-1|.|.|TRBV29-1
TGCAGCGTTGTGGTTTCGGGTCTGGGTGAAGCTTTCTTT
CSVVVSGLGEAFF
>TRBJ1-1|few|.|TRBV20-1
TGCAGTGCTAGGAGGACATCCACTGAAGCTTTCTTT
CSARRTSTEAFF
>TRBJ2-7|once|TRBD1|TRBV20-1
TGCAGTGCTACGCAGGGGGTACAAGGCGAGCAGTACTTC
CSATQGVQGEQYF
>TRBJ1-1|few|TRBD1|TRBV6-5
TGTGCCAGCAAGAGGACAGGGCTTACTGAAGCTTTCTTT
CASKRTGLTEAFF
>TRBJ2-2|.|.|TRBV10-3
TGTGCCATCAGTGAGTCGAAGGGTGCGTTCACCGGGGAGCTGTTTTTT
CAISESKGAFTGELFF
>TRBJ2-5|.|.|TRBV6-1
TGTGCCAGCAGTGAATTATCAGGGATTAGGGAGACCCAGTACTTC
CASSELSGIRETQYF
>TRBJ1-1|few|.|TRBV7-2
TGTGCCAGCAGCTTAGTTTTCGGAAACACTGAAGCTTTCTTT
CASSLVFGNTEAFF
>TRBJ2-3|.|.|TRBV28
TGTGCCTGCCGGGGCAGGGACACGCAGTATTTT
CACRGRDTQYF
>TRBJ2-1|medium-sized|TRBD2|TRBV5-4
TGTGCCAGCAGCCCGGGACTAGCGGGAGGTTACAATGAGCAGTTCTTC
CASSPGLAGGYNEQFF
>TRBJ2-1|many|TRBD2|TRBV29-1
TGCAGCGTGAGACCGGGACTAGCGGGGGGTCCCTTGTCTGGTGAGCAGTTCTTC
CSVRPGLAGGPLSGEQFF
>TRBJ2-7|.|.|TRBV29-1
TGCAGCGTTAGATGGGGGGGCCCAACCTACGAGCAGTACTTC
CSVRWGGPTYEQYF
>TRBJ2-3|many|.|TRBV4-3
TGCGCCAGCAGCCAAGAGCCCACTGGCGACACAGATACGCAGTATTTT
CASSQEPTGDTDTQYF
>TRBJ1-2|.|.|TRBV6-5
TGTGCCAGCGGAGGTATCTATGGCTACACCTTC
CASGGIYGYTF
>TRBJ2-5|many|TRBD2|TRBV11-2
TGTGCCAGCAGCCAGAGAGGCGGGAGAAGGGCCCCCCAGTACTTC
CASSQRGGRRAPQYF